This T cell receptor beta chain was recorded in a study of chemoradiotherapy in HPV16-positive cancers. Whole-study findings and limits: Non-HPV-specific T cells did not expand in tumors during treatment, whereas candidate HPV-specific clones and E7-related motifs did.

Trimming shortened V by 4 bases and J by 7 bases, and 13 bases separated the two germline ends. Germline V CDR1 and CDR2: SEHNR, FQNEAQ (reference sequence). The length of the CDR3 is 13 residues. Sequencing used immunoSEQ multiplex PCR; TCRdb keeps in-frame clones, though not all of them. In the table there are hundreds of clones, 65% to 90% of which are singletons. In regard to this clone: What it recognizes is unknown.

This receptor was obtained from a human donor with HPV-associated anogenital cancer. The specimen comprised tumor tissue, sampled from a patient who underwent chemoradiotherapy. J is TRBJ1-1 and V is TRBV7-9; tentative D call: TRBD1 (6 bases). The CDR3 DNA reads TGTGCCAGCAGCTCCCAGGGGCTGAGTGAAGCTTTCTTT. Protein product: CASSSQGLSEAFF. Filled out from reference TRBV7-9 and TRBJ1-1, the complete variable domain reads DTGVSQNPRHKITKRGQNVTFRCDPISEHNRLYWYRQTLGQGPEFLTYFQNEAQLEKSRLLSDRFSAERPKGSFSTLEIQRTEQGDSAMYLCASSSQGLSEAFFGQGTRLTVV.